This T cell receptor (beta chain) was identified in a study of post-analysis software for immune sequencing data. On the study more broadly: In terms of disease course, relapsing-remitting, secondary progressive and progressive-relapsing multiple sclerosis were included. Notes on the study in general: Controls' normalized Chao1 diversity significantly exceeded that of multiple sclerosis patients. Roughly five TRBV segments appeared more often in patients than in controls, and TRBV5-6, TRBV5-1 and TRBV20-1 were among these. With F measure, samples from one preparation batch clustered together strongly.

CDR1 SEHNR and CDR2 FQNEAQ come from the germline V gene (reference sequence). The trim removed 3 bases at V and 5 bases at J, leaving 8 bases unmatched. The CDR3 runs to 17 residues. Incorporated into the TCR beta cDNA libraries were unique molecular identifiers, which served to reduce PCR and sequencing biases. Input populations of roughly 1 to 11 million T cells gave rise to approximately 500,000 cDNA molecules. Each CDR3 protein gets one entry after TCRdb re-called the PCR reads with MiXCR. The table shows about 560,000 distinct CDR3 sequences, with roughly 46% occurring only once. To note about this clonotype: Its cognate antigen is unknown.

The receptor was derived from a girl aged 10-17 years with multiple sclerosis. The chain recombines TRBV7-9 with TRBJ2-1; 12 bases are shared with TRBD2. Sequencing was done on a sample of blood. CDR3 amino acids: CASSFTSGRPGNNEQFF. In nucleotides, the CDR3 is TGTGCCAGCAGCTTTACTAGCGGGAGGCCGGGGAACAATGAGCAGTTCTTC.